This TCR beta chain emerged from a study of shared clonotypes between healthy human individuals. Germline V gives CDR1 SGHRS, CDR2 YFSETQ. This CDR3 contains 18 residues. After removal of 4 bases from V and 5 bases from J, the junction contained 16 bases not matched to a gene. Assay: immunoSEQ multiplex PCR; the TCRdb copy retains only in-frame clones and omits some. Of roughly 400,000 clones in the sample, 96% were seen once. The sample comprised memory CD8+ T cells sorted from blood. Subset given: CD45RO+ cells pooled with CCR7-negative TemRA cells. The sequence was obtained from a man aged 25-40 years in good health. V gene TRBV5-1 combines with J gene TRBJ2-3; 10 nucleotides align to TRBD1. CDR3 DNA: TGCGCCAGCAGCCCCCGGCTCGGGACAGGGGCCCCCGTAGATACGCAGTATTTT. Translating gives CASSPRLGTGAPVDTQYF.